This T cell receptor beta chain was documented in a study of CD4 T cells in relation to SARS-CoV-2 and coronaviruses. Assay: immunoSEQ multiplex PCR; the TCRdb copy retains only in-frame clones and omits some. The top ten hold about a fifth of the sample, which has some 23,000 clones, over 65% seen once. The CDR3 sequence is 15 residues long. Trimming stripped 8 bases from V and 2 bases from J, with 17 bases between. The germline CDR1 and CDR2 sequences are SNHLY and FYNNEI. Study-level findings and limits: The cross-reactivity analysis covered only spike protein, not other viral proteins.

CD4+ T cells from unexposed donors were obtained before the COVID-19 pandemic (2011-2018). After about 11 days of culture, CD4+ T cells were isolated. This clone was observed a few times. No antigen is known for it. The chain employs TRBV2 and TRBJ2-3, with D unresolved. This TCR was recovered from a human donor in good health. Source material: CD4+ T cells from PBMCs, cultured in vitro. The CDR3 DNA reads TGTGCCAGCGGTCTCGCCGGACGATACACAGATACGCAGTATTTT. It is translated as CASGLAGRYTDTQYF.